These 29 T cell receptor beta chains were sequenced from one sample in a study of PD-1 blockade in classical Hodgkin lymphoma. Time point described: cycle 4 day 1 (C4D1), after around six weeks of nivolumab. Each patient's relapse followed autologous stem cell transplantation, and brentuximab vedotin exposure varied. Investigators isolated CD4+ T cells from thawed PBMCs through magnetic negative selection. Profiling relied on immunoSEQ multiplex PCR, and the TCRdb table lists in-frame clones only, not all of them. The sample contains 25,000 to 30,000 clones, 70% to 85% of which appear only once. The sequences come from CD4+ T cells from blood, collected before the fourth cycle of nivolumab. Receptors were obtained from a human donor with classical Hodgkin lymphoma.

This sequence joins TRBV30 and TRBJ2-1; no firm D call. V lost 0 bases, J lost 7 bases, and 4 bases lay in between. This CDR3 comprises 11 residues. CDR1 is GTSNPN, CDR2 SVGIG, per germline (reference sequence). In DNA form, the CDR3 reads TGTGCCTGGAGTGTCGAAAATGAGCAGTTCTTC. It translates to CAWSVENEQFF.

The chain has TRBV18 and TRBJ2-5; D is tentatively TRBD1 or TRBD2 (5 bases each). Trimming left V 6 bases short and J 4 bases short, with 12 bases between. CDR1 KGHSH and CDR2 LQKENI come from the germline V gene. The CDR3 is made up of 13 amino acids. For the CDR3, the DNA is TGTGCCAGCTCGTCAAGTGGGGGAGAGACCCAGTACTTC. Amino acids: CASSSSGGETQYF.

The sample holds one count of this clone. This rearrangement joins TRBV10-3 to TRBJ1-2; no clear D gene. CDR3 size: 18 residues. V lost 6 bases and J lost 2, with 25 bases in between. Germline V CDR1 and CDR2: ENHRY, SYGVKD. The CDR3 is CAISRIGVEMGGNYGYTF. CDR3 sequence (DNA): TGTGCCATCAGCCGGATTGGAGTCGAGATGGGAGGGAACTATGGCTACACCTTC.

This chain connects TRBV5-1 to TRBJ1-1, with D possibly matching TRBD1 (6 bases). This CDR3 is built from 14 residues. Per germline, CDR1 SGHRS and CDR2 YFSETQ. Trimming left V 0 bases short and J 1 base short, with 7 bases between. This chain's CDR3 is CASSLGTANTEAFF. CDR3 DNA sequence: TGCGCCAGCAGCTTGGGGACAGCGAACACTGAAGCTTTCTTT.

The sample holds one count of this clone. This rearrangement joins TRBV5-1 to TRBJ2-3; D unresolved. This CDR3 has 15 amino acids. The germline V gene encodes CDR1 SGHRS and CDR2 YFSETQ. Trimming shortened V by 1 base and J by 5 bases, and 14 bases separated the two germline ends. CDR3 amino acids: CASSLLMVVKDTQYF. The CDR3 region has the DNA TGCGCCAGCAGCTTGCTCATGGTTGTGAAAGATACGCAGTATTTT.

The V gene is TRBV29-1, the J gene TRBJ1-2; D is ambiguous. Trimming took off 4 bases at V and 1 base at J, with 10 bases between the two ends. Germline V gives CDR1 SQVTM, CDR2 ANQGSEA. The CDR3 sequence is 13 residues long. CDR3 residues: CSVAAGLNYGYTF. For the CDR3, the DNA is TGCAGCGTTGCCGCGGGCCTTAACTATGGCTACACCTTC.

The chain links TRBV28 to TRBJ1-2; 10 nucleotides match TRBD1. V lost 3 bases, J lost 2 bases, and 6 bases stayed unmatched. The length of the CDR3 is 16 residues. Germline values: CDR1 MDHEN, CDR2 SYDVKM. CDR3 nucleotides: TGTGCCAGCAGTTTCTATCCGGGACAGGGGAACTATGGCTACACCTTC. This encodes CASSFYPGQGNYGYTF.

The CDR3 DNA reads as TGTGCCAGCAGTTTGGGACAGGAAAGACCCTATGGCTACACCTTC. This translates into CASSLGQERPYGYTF. The V call is TRBV27, the J call TRBJ1-2, with 8 bases that match TRBD1. CDR3 size: 15 residues. The germline V gene has CDR1 MNHEY and CDR2 SMNVEV (reference sequence). J was trimmed by 4 bases and V by 3 bases; bases with no gene match: 7.

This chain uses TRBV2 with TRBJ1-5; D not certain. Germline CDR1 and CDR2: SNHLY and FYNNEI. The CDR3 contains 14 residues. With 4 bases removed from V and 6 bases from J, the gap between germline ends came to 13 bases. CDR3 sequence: CASSVLWAGQPQHF. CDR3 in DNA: TGTGCCAGCAGTGTCCTTTGGGCTGGTCAGCCCCAGCATTTT. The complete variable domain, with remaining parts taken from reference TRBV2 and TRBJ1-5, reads EPEVTQTPSHQVTQMGQEVILRCVPISNHLYFYWYRQILGQKVEFLVSFYNNEISEKSEIFDDQFSVERPDGSNFTLKIRSTKLEDSAMYFCASSVLWAGQPQHFGDGTRLSIL.

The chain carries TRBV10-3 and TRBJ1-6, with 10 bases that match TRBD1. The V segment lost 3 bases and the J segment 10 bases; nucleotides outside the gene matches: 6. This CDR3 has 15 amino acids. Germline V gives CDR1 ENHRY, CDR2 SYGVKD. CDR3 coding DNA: TGTGCCATCAGTGATTCCGGGACAGGGGCCTCACCCCTCCACTTT. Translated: CAISDSGTGASPLHF.

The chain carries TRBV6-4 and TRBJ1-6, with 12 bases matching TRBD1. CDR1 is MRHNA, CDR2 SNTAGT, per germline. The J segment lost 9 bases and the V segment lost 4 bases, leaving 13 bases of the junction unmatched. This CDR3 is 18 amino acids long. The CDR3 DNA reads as TGTGCCAGCAGTGCCTTCCCTCCGGGACAGGGGGCCCTTTCACCCCTCCACTTT. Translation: CASSAFPPGQGALSPLHF.

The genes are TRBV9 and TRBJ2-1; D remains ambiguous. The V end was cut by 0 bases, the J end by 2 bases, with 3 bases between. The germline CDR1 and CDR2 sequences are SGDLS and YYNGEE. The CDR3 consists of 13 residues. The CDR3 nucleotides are TGTGCCAGCAGCGTAGGGGCCTACAATGAGCAGTTCTTC. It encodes CASSVGAYNEQFF. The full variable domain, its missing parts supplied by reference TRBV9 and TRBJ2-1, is DSGVTQTPKHLITATGQRVTLRCSPRSGDLSVYWYQQSLDQGLQFLIQYYNGEERAKGNILERFSAQQFPDLHSELNLSSLELGDSALYFCASSVGAYNEQFFGPGTRLTVL.

CDR3 nucleotide sequence: TGTGCCAGCAGCCCTGGCCCTCTCTATAGCAATCAGCCCCAGCATTTT. This translates into CASSPGPLYSNQPQHF. The chain employs TRBV5-5 and TRBJ1-5, with no clear D. The CDR3 runs 16 residues. The germline CDR1 and CDR2 sequences are SGHKS and YYEKEE (reference sequence). With 4 bases removed from V and 0 bases from J, the gap between germline ends came to 14 bases.

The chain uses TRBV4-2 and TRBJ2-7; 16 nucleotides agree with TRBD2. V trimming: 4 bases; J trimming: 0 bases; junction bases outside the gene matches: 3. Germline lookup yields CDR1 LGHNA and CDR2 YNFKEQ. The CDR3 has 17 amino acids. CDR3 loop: CASSLGLAGGSSYEQYF. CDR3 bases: TGTGCCAGCAGCCTGGGACTAGCGGGAGGGTCCTCCTACGAGCAGTACTTC.

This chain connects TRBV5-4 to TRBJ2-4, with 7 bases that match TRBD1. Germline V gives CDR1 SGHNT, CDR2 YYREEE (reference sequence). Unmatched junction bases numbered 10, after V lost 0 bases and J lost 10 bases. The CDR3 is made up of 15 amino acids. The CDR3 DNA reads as TGTGCCAGCAGCTTGGGATCGTACAGGGGCCGGATTCAGTACTTC. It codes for CASSLGSYRGRIQYF.

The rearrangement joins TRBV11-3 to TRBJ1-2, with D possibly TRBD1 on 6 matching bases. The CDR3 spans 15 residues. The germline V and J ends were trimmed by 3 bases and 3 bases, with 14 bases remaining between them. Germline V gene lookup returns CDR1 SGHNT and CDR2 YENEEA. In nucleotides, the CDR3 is TGTGCCAGCAGCTTCCCGTGGAGGGGGGACTATGGCTACACCTTC. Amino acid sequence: CASSFPWRGDYGYTF.

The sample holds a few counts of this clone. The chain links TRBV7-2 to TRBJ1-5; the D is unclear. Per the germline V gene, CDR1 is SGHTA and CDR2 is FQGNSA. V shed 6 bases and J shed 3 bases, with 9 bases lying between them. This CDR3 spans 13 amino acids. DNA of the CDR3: TGTGCCAGCAGATTGGCACCCAATCAGCCCCAGCATTTT. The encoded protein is CASRLAPNQPQHF.

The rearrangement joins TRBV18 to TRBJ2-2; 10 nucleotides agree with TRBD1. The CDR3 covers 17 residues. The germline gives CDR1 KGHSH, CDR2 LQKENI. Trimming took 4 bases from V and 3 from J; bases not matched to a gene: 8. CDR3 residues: CASSLLGTGVDTGELFF. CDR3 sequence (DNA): TGTGCCAGCTCACTCCTCGGGACAGGGGTTGACACCGGGGAGCTGTTTTTT. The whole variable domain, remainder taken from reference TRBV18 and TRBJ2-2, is NAGVMQNPRHLVRRRGQEARLRCSPMKGHSHVYWYRQLPEEGLKFMVYLQKENIIDESGMPKERFSAEFPKEGPSILRIQQVVRGDSAAYFCASSLLGTGVDTGELFFGEGSRLTVL.

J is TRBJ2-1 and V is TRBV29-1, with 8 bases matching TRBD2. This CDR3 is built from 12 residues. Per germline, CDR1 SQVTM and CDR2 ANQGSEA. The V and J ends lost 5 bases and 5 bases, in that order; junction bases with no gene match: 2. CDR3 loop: CSVTSGNNEQFF. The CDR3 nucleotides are TGCAGCGTTACTAGCGGCAACAATGAGCAGTTCTTC.

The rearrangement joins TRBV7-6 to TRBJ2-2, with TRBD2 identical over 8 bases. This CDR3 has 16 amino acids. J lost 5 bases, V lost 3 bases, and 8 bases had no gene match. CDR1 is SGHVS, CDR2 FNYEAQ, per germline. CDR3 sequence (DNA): TGTGCCAGCAGCTTTAACCAGCGGGAGTCAACCGGGGAGCTGTTTTTT. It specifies CASSFNQRESTGELFF.

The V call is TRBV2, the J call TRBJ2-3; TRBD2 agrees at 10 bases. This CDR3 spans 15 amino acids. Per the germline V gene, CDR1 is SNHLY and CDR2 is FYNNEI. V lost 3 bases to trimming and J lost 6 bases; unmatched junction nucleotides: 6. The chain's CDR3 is CASSEEAGGPDTQYF. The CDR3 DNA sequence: TGTGCCAGCAGTGAGGAAGCGGGGGGGCCCGATACGCAGTATTTT.

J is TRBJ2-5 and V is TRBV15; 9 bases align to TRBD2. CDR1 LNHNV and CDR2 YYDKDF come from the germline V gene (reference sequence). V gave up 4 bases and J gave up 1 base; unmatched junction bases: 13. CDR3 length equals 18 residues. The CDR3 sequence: CATSKSGRASGTQETQYF. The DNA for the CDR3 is TGTGCCACCAGCAAATCCGGGAGGGCTAGCGGGACCCAAGAGACCCAGTACTTC.

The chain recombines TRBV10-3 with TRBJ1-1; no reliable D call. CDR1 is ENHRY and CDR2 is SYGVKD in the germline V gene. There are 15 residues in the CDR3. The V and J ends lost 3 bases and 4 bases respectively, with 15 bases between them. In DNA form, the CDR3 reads TGTGCCATCAGTGAACGGGAAGGGTCAGTCACTGAAGCTTTCTTT. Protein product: CAISEREGSVTEAFF.

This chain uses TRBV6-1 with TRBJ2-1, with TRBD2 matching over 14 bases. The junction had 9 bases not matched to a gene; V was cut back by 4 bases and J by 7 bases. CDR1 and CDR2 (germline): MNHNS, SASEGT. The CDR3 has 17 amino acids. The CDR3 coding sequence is TGTGCCAGCAGTGTTACGGGGACTAGCGGGGGACGAAATGAGCAGTTCTTC. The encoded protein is CASSVTGTSGGRNEQFF.

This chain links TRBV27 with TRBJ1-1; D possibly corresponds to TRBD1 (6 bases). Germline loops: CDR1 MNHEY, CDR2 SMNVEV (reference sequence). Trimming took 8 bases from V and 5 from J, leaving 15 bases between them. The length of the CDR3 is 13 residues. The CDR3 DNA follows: TGTGCCAGCTCCCCGAGGGGGAAGACTGAAGCTTTCTTT. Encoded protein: CASSPRGKTEAFF.

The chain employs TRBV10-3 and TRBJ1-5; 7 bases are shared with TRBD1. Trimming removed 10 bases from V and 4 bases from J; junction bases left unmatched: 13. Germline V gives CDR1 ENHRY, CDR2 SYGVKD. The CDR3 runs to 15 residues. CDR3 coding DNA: TGTGCCACGGGGGGTTCGGTCAGGGGGAATCAGCCCCAGCATTTT. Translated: CATGGSVRGNQPQHF.

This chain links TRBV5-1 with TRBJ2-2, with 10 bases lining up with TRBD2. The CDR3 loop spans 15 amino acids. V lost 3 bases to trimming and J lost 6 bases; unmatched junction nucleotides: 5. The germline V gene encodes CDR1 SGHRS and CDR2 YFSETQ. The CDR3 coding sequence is TGCGCCAGCAGCTCAGCGGGAGGGCCTTCCGGGGAGCTGTTTTTT. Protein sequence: CASSSAGGPSGELFF.

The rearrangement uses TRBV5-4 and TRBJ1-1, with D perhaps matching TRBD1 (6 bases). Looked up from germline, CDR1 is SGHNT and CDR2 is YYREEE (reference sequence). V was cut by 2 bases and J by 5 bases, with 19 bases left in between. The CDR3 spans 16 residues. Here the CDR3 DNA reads TGTGCCAGCAGCTTTTCTCTATTTGGGGGCGCAACTGAAGCTTTCTTT. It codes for CASSFSLFGGATEAFF.

The CDR3 loop reads CASSLASGINYGYTF. In DNA, the CDR3 is TGTGCCAGCAGCTTGGCGTCGGGGATTAACTATGGCTACACCTTC. The rearrangement joins TRBV5-4 to TRBJ1-2; D remains unclear. Germline V gives CDR1 SGHNT, CDR2 YYREEE (reference sequence). The ends were cut back, 0 bases at V and 1 base at J, with 10 bases in the middle. The CDR3 totals 15 residues.